Each of the 16 T cell receptor beta chains below was sequenced from the same sample in a study of T-cell reconstitution after alpha-beta-depleted transplantation in children. Unique molecular identifiers tagged the TCRbeta library. MiXCR was run by TCRdb on the PCR reads, yielding one entry per CDR3 protein. The repertoire holds about 470,000 distinct CDR3 sequences, with around two fifths as singletons. The source material was PBMCs, sampled before TCRalphabeta/CD19-depleted stem cell transplant. The origin of the receptors is a girl aged 2 to 10 with aplastic anemia, due to receive a stem cell transplant.

This clonotype was seen a handful of times. J is TRBJ2-1 and V is TRBV2, with 10 bases lining up with TRBD2. The germline V gene encodes CDR1 SNHLY and CDR2 FYNNEI. The CDR3 loop spans 15 amino acids. The junction had 9 bases not matched to a gene; V was cut back by 5 bases and J by 8 bases. The CDR3 loop reads CASSKNSGRLDEQFF. CDR3 bases: TGTGCCAGCAGTAAAAATAGCGGGAGGTTAGATGAGCAGTTCTTC.

This clonotype was recorded many times. CDR3 nucleotides: TGTGCCAGCAGCCATGAGGATACGCAGTATTTT. The encoded protein is CASSHEDTQYF. The chain has TRBV5-6 and TRBJ2-3; D remains ambiguous. Trimming cost V 4 bases and J 6 bases, with 6 bases left between them. Germline values: CDR1 SGHDT, CDR2 YYEEEE. The CDR3 runs 11 residues.

This clonotype occurred many times. This chain joins TRBV6-5 and TRBJ2-2; the D gene is possibly TRBD2 (5 bases). The germline V gene has CDR1 MNHEY and CDR2 SVGAGI. Trimming cost V 4 bases and J 10 bases, with 16 bases left between them. The CDR3 loop spans 14 amino acids. The CDR3 reads CASSWRPGSEELFF. The CDR3 DNA follows: TGTGCCAGCAGTTGGAGGCCAGGCTCTGAGGAGCTGTTTTTT.

Comment on this clonotype: A much larger clone sits a single nucleotide away, making a read error possible. This chain links TRBV5-5 with TRBJ2-1; D might be TRBD1 or TRBD2, each matching 5 bases. Germline values: CDR1 SGHKS, CDR2 YYEKEE (reference sequence). There are 15 residues in the CDR3. The chain's CDR3 is CASSPGTLSNNEQFF. CDR3 sequence (DNA): TGTGCCAGCAGTCCCGGGACCCTCTCCAACAATGAGCAGTTCTTC.

This clonotype has a count of ten or more. This chain connects TRBV3-1 to TRBJ2-6; D gene ambiguous. V lost 2 bases, J lost 2 bases, and 7 bases lay in between. CDR3 length equals 15 residues. CDR1 is LGHDT, CDR2 YNNKEL, per germline (reference sequence). CDR3 region: CASSQKVTGANVLTF. In DNA, the CDR3 is TGTGCCAGCAGCCAAAAGGTAACTGGGGCCAACGTCCTGACTTTC.

This clonotype was detected many times. J is TRBJ1-1 and V is TRBV7-9; weak D call: TRBD1 (5 bases). The V gene lost 5 bases and the J gene lost 9 bases, with 19 bases spanning the gap. Germline V gene lookup returns CDR1 SEHNR and CDR2 FQNEAQ (reference sequence). CDR3 length: 14 residues. CDR3 in DNA: TGTGCCAGCAGCCAATTACGGCAGGGCCCCAAAGCTTTCTTT. It codes for CASSQLRQGPKAFF.

The rearrangement links TRBV29-1 to TRBJ2-1, with D perhaps matching TRBD1 (6 bases). Germline CDR1 is SQVTM and CDR2 is ANQGSEA. This CDR3 is built from 14 residues. V shed 6 bases and J shed 3 bases, with 15 bases lying between them. CDR3 DNA sequence: TGCAGCGTCCAGGGGCAGGGAAGCTACAATGAGCAGTTCTTC. It yields the protein CSVQGQGSYNEQFF.

This clonotype was counted ten times or more. The V call is TRBV20-1, the J call TRBJ1-1; D not certain. The V end was cut by 2 bases, the J end by 1 base, with 14 bases between. CDR1 and CDR2 from the germline V gene are DFQATT and SNEGSKA (reference sequence). This CDR3 comprises 15 residues. The CDR3 protein is CSARRRGGGNTEAFF. The CDR3 region has the DNA TGCAGTGCTAGACGTCGCGGAGGAGGGAACACTGAAGCTTTCTTT.

This clonotype was observed at least ten times. J is TRBJ1-4 and V is TRBV13; 7 bases agree with TRBD1. The V gene's germline CDR1 is PRHDT and CDR2 FYEKMQ (reference sequence). The CDR3 runs 17 residues. V shed 5 bases, J shed 8 bases, and the junction held 17 bases outside the gene matches. The CDR3 reads CASSQPTGPHRTEKLFF. CDR3 bases: TGTGCCAGCAGCCAGCCGACAGGGCCCCATAGAACCGAAAAACTGTTTTTT.

This chain links TRBV5-1 with TRBJ2-5; D uncertain. V dropped 2 bases and J dropped 4 bases, with 15 bases sitting between them. The CDR3 length is 15 residues. CDR1 is SGHRS, CDR2 YFSETQ, per germline. CDR3 in amino acids: CASSFGALTLETQYF. Here the CDR3 DNA reads TGCGCCAGCAGCTTCGGAGCTCTTACCCTAGAGACCCAGTACTTC. Using reference TRBV5-1 and TRBJ2-5 for the parts outside the CDR3, the full variable domain is KAGVTQTPRYLIKTRGQQVTLSCSPISGHRSVSWYQQTPGQGLQFLFEYFSETQRNKGNFPGRFSGRQFSNSRSEMNVSTLELGDSALYLCASSFGALTLETQYFGPGTRLLVL.

This clonotype was observed many times. This chain connects TRBV7-8 to TRBJ2-7; 8 bases map to TRBD2. V shed 0 bases and J 5 bases; nucleotides not matched to a gene: 6. CDR1 is SGHVS and CDR2 is FQNEAQ in the germline V gene. This CDR3 has 15 amino acids. The CDR3 bases are TGTGCCAGCAGCTTAGCCAGCGGGAGTAGAAACGAGCAGTACTTC. Its protein is CASSLASGSRNEQYF. Variable domain in full (rest from reference TRBV7-8 and TRBJ2-7): GAGVSQSPRYKVAKRGQDVALRCDPISGHVSLFWYQQALGQGPEFLTYFQNEAQLDKSGLPSDRFFAERPEGSVSTLKIQRTQQEDSAVYLCASSLASGSRNEQYFGPGTRLTVT.

This clonotype has only one observation. The V call is TRBV18, the J call TRBJ1-1; D is ambiguous. Deletions cut 4 bases from V and 1 base from J, with 7 bases between. The CDR3 sequence is 13 residues long. In germline, CDR1 is KGHSH, CDR2 LQKENI. CDR3 in amino acids: CASSLHENTEAFF. DNA of the CDR3: TGTGCCAGCTCACTACACGAGAACACTGAAGCTTTCTTT.

This clonotype was detected many times. CDR3 nucleotides: TGTGCCACCAGCAGACTCCTCTCCTACGAGCAGTACTTC. Translated, it gives CATSRLLSYEQYF. The chain employs TRBV15 and TRBJ2-7; D is undetermined. V lost 2 bases to trimming and J lost 0 bases, with 5 bases between them. This CDR3 is built from 13 residues. Germline-derived CDR1 and CDR2 are LNHNV and YYDKDF (reference sequence).

Turning to this clonotype: The junction differs from germline at one of its ends, possibly a read error. The rearrangement links TRBV4-2 to TRBJ2-3; 8 bases line up with TRBD2. This CDR3 comprises 15 residues. Looked up from germline, CDR1 is LGHNA and CDR2 is YNFKEQ. The CDR3 nucleotides read TGTGCCAGCAGTCAAGAGATCGGGAGGGCGGATACGCAGTATTTT. Translated, it gives CASSQEIGRADTQYF.

In its sample, this clonotype was seen a few times. V is TRBV10-2 and J is TRBJ2-7; D gene unclear. Trimming removed 2 bases from V and 6 bases from J, with 5 bases in between. The CDR3 is 11 residues long. Germline CDR1 WSHSY, CDR2 SAAADI. The chain's CDR3 is CASSEGSEQYF. In DNA form, the CDR3 reads TGCGCCAGCAGTGAGGGGTCCGAGCAGTACTTC.

CDR3 amino acids: CAISEGGPGRLDYGYTF. The CDR3 nucleotides read TGTGCCATCAGTGAAGGGGGGCCGGGGAGGCTCGACTATGGCTACACCTTC. This sequence joins TRBV10-3 and TRBJ1-2, with TRBD1 as a possible D gene (6 bases). V shed 3 bases and J shed 3 bases, with 20 bases lying between them. Germline values: CDR1 ENHRY, CDR2 SYGVKD. This CDR3 is 17 amino acids long.